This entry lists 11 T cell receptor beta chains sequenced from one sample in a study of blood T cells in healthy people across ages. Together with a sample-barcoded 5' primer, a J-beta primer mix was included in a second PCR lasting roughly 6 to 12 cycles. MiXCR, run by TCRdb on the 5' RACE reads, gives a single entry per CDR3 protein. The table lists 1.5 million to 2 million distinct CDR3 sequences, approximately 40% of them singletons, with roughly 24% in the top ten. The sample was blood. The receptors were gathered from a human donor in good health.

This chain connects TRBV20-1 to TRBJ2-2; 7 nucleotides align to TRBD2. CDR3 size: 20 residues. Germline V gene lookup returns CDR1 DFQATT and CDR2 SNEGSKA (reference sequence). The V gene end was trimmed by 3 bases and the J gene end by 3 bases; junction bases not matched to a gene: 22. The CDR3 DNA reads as TGCAGTGCTAGCCCCTCTTCGTCGGTCGTGGCGGGGGACTACACCGGGGAGCTGTTTTTT. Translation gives CSASPSSSVVAGDYTGELFF.

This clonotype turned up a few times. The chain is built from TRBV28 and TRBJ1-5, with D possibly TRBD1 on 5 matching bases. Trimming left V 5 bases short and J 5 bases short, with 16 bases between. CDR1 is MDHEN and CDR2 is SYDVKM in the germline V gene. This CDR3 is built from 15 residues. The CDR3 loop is CASSKGPRGDQPQHF. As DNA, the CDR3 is TGTGCCAGCAGTAAGGGCCCGAGGGGCGATCAGCCCCAGCATTTT. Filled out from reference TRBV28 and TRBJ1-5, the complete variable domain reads DVKVTQSSRYLVKRTGEKVFLECVQDMDHENMFWYRQDPGLGLRLIYFSYDVKMKEKGDIPEGYSVSREKKERFSLILESASTNQTSMYLCASSKGPRGDQPQHFGDGTRLSIL.

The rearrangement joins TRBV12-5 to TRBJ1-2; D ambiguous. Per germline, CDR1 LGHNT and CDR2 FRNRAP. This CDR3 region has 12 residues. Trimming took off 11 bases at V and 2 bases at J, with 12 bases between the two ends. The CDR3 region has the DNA TGTGCTTCGGCAGGAACAAACTATGGCTACACCTTC. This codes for CASAGTNYGYTF.

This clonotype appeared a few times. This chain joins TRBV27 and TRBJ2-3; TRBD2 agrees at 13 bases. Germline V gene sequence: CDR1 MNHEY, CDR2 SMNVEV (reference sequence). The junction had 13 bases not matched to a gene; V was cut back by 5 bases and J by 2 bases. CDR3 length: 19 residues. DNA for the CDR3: TGTGCCAGCAGTCCGACTAGCGGGGGGCTGGGGTATTACACAGATACGCAGTATTTT. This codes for CASSPTSGGLGYYTDTQYF.

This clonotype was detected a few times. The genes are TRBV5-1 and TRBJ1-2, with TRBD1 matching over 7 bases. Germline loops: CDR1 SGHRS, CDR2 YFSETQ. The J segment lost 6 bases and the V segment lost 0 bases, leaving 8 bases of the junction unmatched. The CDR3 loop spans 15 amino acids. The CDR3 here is CASSLVDREVDGYTF. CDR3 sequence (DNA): TGCGCCAGCAGCTTGGTTGACAGGGAAGTCGATGGCTACACCTTC.

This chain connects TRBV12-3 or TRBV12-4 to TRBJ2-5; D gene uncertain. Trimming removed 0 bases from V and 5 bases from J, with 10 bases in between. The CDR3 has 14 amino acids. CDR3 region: CASSLAEERETQYF. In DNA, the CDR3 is TGTGCCAGCAGTTTAGCAGAGGAGCGCGAGACCCAGTACTTC.

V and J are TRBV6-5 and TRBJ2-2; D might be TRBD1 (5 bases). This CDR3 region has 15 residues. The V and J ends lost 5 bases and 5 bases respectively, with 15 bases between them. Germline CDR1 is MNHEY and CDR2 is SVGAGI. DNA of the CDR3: TGTGCCAGCAGTCTCACGGACAAACCTACCGGGGAGCTGTTTTTT. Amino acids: CASSLTDKPTGELFF.

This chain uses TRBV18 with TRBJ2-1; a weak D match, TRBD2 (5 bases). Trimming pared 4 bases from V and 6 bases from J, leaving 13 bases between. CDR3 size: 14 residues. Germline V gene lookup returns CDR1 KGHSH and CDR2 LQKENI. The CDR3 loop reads CASSHESEGNEQFF. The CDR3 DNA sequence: TGTGCCAGCTCACATGAGTCAGAGGGCAATGAGCAGTTCTTC.

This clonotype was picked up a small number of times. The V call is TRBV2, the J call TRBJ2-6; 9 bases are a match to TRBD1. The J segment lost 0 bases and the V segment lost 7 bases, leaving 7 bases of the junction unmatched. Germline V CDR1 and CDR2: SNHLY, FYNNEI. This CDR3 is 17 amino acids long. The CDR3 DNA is TGTGCCAGCACCCGCGGACAGGGGCTCTCTGGGGCCAACGTCCTGACTTTC. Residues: CASTRGQGLSGANVLTF.

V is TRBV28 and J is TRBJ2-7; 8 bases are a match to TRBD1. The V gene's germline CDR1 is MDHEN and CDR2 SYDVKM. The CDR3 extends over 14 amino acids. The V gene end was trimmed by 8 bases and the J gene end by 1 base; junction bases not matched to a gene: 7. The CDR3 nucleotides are TGTGCCAGCGAAGACAGGGGAAGGTCCTACGAGCAGTACTTC. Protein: CASEDRGRSYEQYF.

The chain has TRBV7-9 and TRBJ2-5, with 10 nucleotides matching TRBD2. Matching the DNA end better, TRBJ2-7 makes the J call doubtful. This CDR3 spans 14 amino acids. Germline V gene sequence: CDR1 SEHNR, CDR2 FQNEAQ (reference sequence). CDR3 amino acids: CASSVLAGVNEQYF. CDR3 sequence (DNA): TGTGCCAGCAGCGTGCTAGCGGGAGTGAACGAGCAGTACTTC.